This entry features one T cell receptor (beta chain) sequence. The antigen is unknown. The sample is drawn from a study of OX40 agonist ivuxolimab in advanced cancers. Across the study: Patient treatment consisted of intravenous ivuxolimab administration every 2 weeks at 0.01 to 10 mg/kg.

V dropped 3 bases and J dropped 0 bases, with 9 bases sitting between them. Per germline, CDR1 LNHDA and CDR2 SQIVND (reference sequence). There are 15 residues in the CDR3. General study findings and limits: At doses 0.1 to 3.0 mg/kg, CD4+ and CD8+ clones expanded.

Using immunoSEQ multiplex PCR, the repertoire was profiled, and TCRdb retains in-frame clones only, with some absent. The table includes 35,000 to 45,000 clones, 85% to 95% detected once. This TCR derives from an adult with an advanced solid tumor such as melanoma, head and neck, liver or kidney cancer. The sample in question was CD4+ or CD8+ T cells sorted from blood, obtained in a trial of the OX40 agonist ivuxolimab. This chain joins TRBV19 and TRBJ1-5; the D is unclear. CDR3 nucleotide sequence: TGTGCCAGTAGTATTACCTGGGTTAGCAATCAGCCCCAGCATTTT. Its protein is CASSITWVSNQPQHF.